This is a list of T cell receptor beta chains from one sample in a study of T cells in Graves' hyperthyroidism and ophthalmopathy. TCRdb fed the multiplex PCR reads into MiXCR, producing one record per CDR3 protein. The sample contains roughly 110,000 distinct CDR3 sequences, about a sixth of which appear only once. What was sequenced was blood. These receptor sequences come from a woman aged 45-60 years with Graves' hyperthyroidism. The CDR3 runs from the conserved cysteine through the conserved F or W. Clone size, where shown, is once, few, many, or a class for clones that have expanded.

v_gene,abundance,CDR3aa
TRBV30,many,CACRSPGAREKLFF
TRBV20-1,-,CSATTGGENEQYF
TRBV5-5,few,CASSLVTGEAGELFF
TRBV20-1,many,CSARDSGMGETQYF
TRBV28,many,CASSLSDNTDTQYF
TRBV7-2,many,CASSLGGHTDTQYF
TRBV5-5,few,CASSLASGTVNEQFF
TRBV7-8,many,CASSLEVADTQYF
TRBV14,-,CASSLWTSGLSYNEQFF
TRBV5-4,few,CASSLAGARRETQYF
TRBV2,many,CASKGGVNEQFF
TRBV11-2,many,CASRERGDYGYTF
TRBV4-1,few,CASSHSRSRGTDTQYF
TRBV25-1,many,CASNVGGIETQYF
TRBV5-1,many,CASSLVGSSQETQYF
TRBV6-1,-,CASSENPGTGVNQPQHF
TRBV27,many,CASSLSTSGGEETQYF
TRBV11-3,-,CASSTGPSKTQYF
TRBV20-1,few,CSSGASGGNEQFF
TRBV24-1,many,CATSDWTSVNEQFF
TRBV2,many,CASGRGLAGNEQFF
TRBV7-2,many,CASSLDRNQPQHF
TRBV29-1,many,CSVDWSGLAGVPLYNEQFF
TRBV7-2,many,CASSFGLADNNNEQFF
TRBV5-1,few,CASSLGDRDHQPQHF
TRBV5-1,-,CASSLFAQRERNGETQYF
TRBV7-8,many,CASSSSTGFPPAFF
TRBV20-1,many,CSAAPGSMNTEAFF
TRBV2,-,CASRAGTGEYGYTF
TRBV2,many,CASSRASTGELFF
TRBV10-2,few,CATKDRDNEQFF
TRBV30,many,CAWSAAGGGYNEQFF
TRBV19,many,CASSIFGGPVNEQFF
TRBV6-1,many,CASSSSGAGGRDTQYF
TRBV5-1,-,CASSLGGLTEAFF
TRBV2,many,CASSEVHSPLHF
TRBV24-1,many,CATKSSSGANVLTF
TRBV28,many,CASRGQYTEAFF
TRBV14,many,CASSHLNRGEQYF
TRBV20-1,many,CSAKVGAKNIQYF
TRBV20-1,-,CSARDSGTPTDTQYF
TRBV29-1,many,CSAGPHGSGELFF